Listed here is a single T cell receptor (beta chain). What it binds is unknown. These data originate in a study of blood T cells in healthy people across ages. Study context: Capture via template switching afforded approximately one barcoded beta molecule per two T cells.

General study results and limits: With age, beta diversity per million T cells declined roughly linearly, significantly by 30 to 40.

This CDR3 is built from 13 residues. CDR1 LGHNA and CDR2 YSLEER come from the germline V gene. Each sample gave at least 7 million isolated PBMCs. A sample-barcoded 5' primer and a J-beta primer mix were used in a second PCR of roughly 7 to 12 cycles. TCRdb called the 5' RACE reads again in MiXCR, with one record for every CDR3 protein. Found here are 750,000 or so distinct CDR3 sequences, 25% of them singletons; the top ten hold under 9.5%. These data were also reused for a study on T cells of mothers and their children.

This sequence joins TRBV4-3 and TRBJ2-7; 10 bases map to TRBD1. The end of the DNA is better explained by TRBJ2-1, so the J call may be wrong. The TCR comes from a boy aged 5-17 years in good health. Material: blood. The CDR3 DNA is TGCGCCAGCAGAGGGACAGGGGACAGTGAGCAGTTCTTC. Its protein is CASRGTGDSEQFF.